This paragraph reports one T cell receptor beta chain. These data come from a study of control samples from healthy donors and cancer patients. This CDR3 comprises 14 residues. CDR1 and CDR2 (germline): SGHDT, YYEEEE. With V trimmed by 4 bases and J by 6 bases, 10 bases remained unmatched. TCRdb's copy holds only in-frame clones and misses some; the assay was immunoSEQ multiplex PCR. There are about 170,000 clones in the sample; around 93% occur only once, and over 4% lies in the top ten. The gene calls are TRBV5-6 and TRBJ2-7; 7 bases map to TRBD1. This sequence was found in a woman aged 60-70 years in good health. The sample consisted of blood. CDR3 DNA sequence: TGTGCCAGCAGCGTACTGACAGGGTTGGCCGAGCAGTACTTC. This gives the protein CASSVLTGLAEQYF.